The clone carrying this T cell receptor beta chain showed up just once. V lost 10 bases to trimming and J lost 0 bases, with 12 bases between them. Germline CDR1 ENHRY, CDR2 SYGVKD. The CDR3 covers 13 residues. These data belong to a study of blood T cell repertoires in COVID-19. Study-level information: PBMCs, B-cell-depleted T cells, or T cells were the source of the cDNA or gDNA that made up the material.

In the authors' methods: How many nucleated cells were present was estimated from reference gene primer amplification. The protocol was immunoSEQ multiplex PCR, while the TCRdb copy is restricted to in-frame clones and leaves out a portion. That table furnishes V, J and clone size, whereas the DNA furnished D and trimming. The sample holds a few hundred thousand clones, 65% to 85% seen once. The rearrangement uses TRBV10-3 and TRBJ1-1; no firm D call. The source of this sequence is a human donor in a cohort sampled during active COVID-19. The source material was peripheral blood. CDR3 DNA sequence: TGTGCCACCGCTGATACATTGAACACTGAAGCTTTCTTT. Amino acids: CATADTLNTEAFF.